A selection of T cell receptor beta chains follows, all from one sample in a study of human T cells and chemical hapten exposure. In TCRdb, the RACE reads were re-called with MiXCR into one record per CDR3 protein. Found here are 95,000 to 150,000 distinct CDR3 sequences, around 15% of them singletons; the top ten hold 0.8% to 1%. The sample was whole blood, taken in connection with sensitization to the hapten diphenylcyclopropenone (DPC). These receptors all stem from a man between 18 and 29 years old with alopecia areata. Some clones in this sample may be carry-over from other donors' samples. Each CDR3 is given with its conserved first and last residue. A D gene is named only where the DNA matches it firmly. Expanded clones get a size class; other rows say once, few or many, or leave the size out.

D gene,J gene,V gene,clone size,CDR3 protein,CDR3 DNA
TRBD1,TRBJ1-5,TRBV2,many,CASSLDREDQPQHF,TGTGCCAGTAGTCTGGACAGGGAGGATCAGCCCCAGCATTTT
NA,TRBJ1-2,TRBV10-3,NA,CAISEVGGDGYTF,TGTGCCATCAGTGAAGTAGGAGGGGATGGCTACACCTTC
NA,TRBJ1-5,TRBV7-2,many,CASSLSVGPQPQHF,TGTGCCAGCAGCTTAAGTGTAGGACCGCAGCCCCAGCATTTT
NA,TRBJ2-1,TRBV21-1,NA,CASSTESPSCQSSYNEQFF,TGTGCCAGCAGCACCGAGAGCCCTTCCTGCCAGAGCTCCTACAATGAGCAGTTCTTC
TRBD1,TRBJ2-2,TRBV11-2,NA,CASSSTGLGTGELFF,TGTGCCAGCAGCTCGACAGGGCTCGGAACCGGGGAGCTGTTTTTT
TRBD1,TRBJ2-6,TRBV7-3,NA,CASSSQGQAGANVLTF,TGTGCCAGCAGCTCCCAAGGACAGGCTGGGGCCAACGTCCTGACTTTC
NA,TRBJ2-3,TRBV27,NA,CASSSHRDTDTQYF,TGTGCCAGCAGTTCCCACAGGGATACAGATACGCAGTATTTT
NA,TRBJ2-2,TRBV9,few,CASSGGHSTGELFF,TGTGCCAGCAGCGGGGGACATTCCACCGGGGAGCTGTTTTTT
TRBD1,TRBJ2-1,TRBV12-5,few,CASGLGQGSEFF,TGTGCTAGTGGTTTGGGACAGGGGTCTGAGTTCTTC
NA,TRBJ2-3,TRBV4-2,NA,CASTSEGGQEDTQYF,TGTGCCAGCACCTCAGAAGGGGGGCAGGAAGATACGCAGTATTTT
TRBD1,TRBJ1-5,TRBV10-2,NA,CATGQASNQPQHF,TGCGCCACAGGACAGGCAAGCAATCAGCCCCAGCATTTT
NA,TRBJ1-5,TRBV28,few,CAMGGSNQPQHF,TGTGCCATGGGGGGATCCAATCAGCCCCAGCATTTT
NA,TRBJ1-3,TRBV15,NA,CATSRDLRAEGAGNTIYF,TGTGCCACCAGCAGAGATCTCAGGGCGGAGGGCGCTGGAAACACCATATATTTT
TRBD1,TRBJ2-7,TRBV25-1,few,CATTPGTGPTLQYF,TGTGCCACCACCCCCGGGACAGGCCCAACCCTGCAGTACTTC
NA,TRBJ1-2,TRBV27,few,CASSWSGGHYGYTF,TGTGCCAGCAGTTGGTCGGGCGGTCACTATGGCTACACCTTC
TRBD1,TRBJ1-6,TRBV7-9,few,CASSGPGQGGYNSPLHF,TGTGCCAGCAGCGGTCCGGGACAGGGCGGATATAATTCACCCCTCCACTTT
NA,TRBJ1-1,TRBV11-2,NA,CASSLLRDTEAFF,TGTGCCAGCAGCTTATTACGGGACACTGAAGCTTTCTTT
NA,TRBJ1-1,TRBV4-1,NA,CASSQDSVNTEAFF,TGCGCCAGCAGCCAAGATTCAGTGAACACTGAAGCTTTCTTT
NA,TRBJ2-3,TRBV7-3,many,CASSLPDGADTQYF,TGTGCCAGCAGCTTACCGGACGGGGCAGATACGCAGTATTTT
NA,TRBJ2-1,TRBV6-4,few,CASSDSEQNEQFF,TGTGCCAGCAGTGACTCCGAGCAAAATGAGCAGTTCTTC
NA,TRBJ1-3,TRBV9,NA,CASSVAAGNTIYF,TGTGCCAGCAGCGTAGCAGCGGGTAACACCATATATTTT
NA,TRBJ1-2,TRBV7-9,many,CASSYAGGVLGLYGYTF,TGTGCCAGCAGCTACGCAGGAGGAGTTCTCGGGTTATATGGCTACACCTTC
NA,TRBJ1-3,TRBV11-2,NA,CASNPLGGNTIYF,TGTGCCAGCAATCCCCTAGGCGGAAACACCATATATTTT
NA,TRBJ1-1,TRBV28,many,CASSFLMENTEAFF,TGTGCCAGCAGTTTTCTTATGGAGAACACTGAAGCTTTCTTT
NA,TRBJ2-3,TRBV28,NA,CASHRVLGTDTQYF,TGTGCCAGCCACAGGGTTCTAGGCACAGATACGCAGTATTTT
TRBD2,TRBJ2-5,TRBV29-1,many,CSVDDSRGGQETQYF,TGCAGCGTTGATGACTCGCGGGGGGGCCAAGAGACCCAGTACTTC
TRBD1,TRBJ1-1,TRBV6-1,many,CASTGTGVMNTEAFF,TGTGCCAGCACCGGGACAGGGGTTATGAACACTGAAGCTTTCTTT
NA,TRBJ2-1,TRBV20-1,few,CSARDLQTSYNEQFF,TGCAGTGCTAGAGATCTACAGACGTCCTACAATGAGCAGTTCTTC
NA,TRBJ2-3,TRBV4-3,few,CASSRSLPGSGLADTQYF,TGCGCCAGCAGCCGGTCCCTCCCTGGGTCGGGGTTGGCAGATACGCAGTATTTT
TRBD1,TRBJ1-3,TRBV20-1,few,CSASPGTAPSKGNTIYF,TGCAGTGCTAGTCCCGGGACAGCCCCTAGTAAAGGAAACACCATATATTTT
NA,TRBJ2-3,TRBV11-2,few,CASSTVLRGFFATQYF,TGTGCCAGCAGCACGGTTCTACGGGGCTTTTTTGCTACGCAGTATTTT
NA,TRBJ2-4,TRBV12-3/TRBV12-4,medium-sized,CASSFVGPKNIQYF,TGTGCCAGCAGTTTTGTGGGGCCCAAGAACATTCAGTACTTC
TRBD1,TRBJ2-2,TRBV11-3,NA,CASSLDQGARTGELFF,TGTGCCAGCAGCTTAGATCAGGGGGCGCGGACCGGGGAGCTGTTTTTT
NA,TRBJ1-5,TRBV6-2/TRBV6-3,many,CASSYQGTRSNQPQHF,TGTGCCAGCAGTTACCAGGGAACGAGAAGCAATCAGCCCCAGCATTTT
NA,TRBJ1-5,TRBV7-9,many,CASSSPGNQPQHF,TGTGCCAGCAGCTCCCCCGGCAATCAGCCCCAGCATTTT
TRBD1,TRBJ2-7,TRBV6-6,few,CASSFLETGTHEQYF,TGTGCCAGCAGTTTTCTTGAGACAGGGACCCACGAGCAGTACTTC
NA,TRBJ1-2,TRBV6-5,many,CASSSLRHILRGYTF,TGTGCCAGCAGTTCCCTCCGCCATATTCTCAGGGGCTACACCTTC
TRBD1,TRBJ2-6,TRBV7-6,few,CASSVQGAGSGANVLTF,TGTGCCAGCTCTGTACAGGGGGCCGGATCTGGGGCCAACGTCCTGACTTTC
NA,TRBJ1-1,TRBV12-3/TRBV12-4,NA,CASTPATAEAFF,TGTGCCAGCACCCCAGCCACAGCAGAGGCTTTCTTT
TRBD2,TRBJ2-3,TRBV6-5,few,CASSLRLSPAGVTDTQYF,TGTGCCAGCAGTCTGCGACTTTCGCCAGCGGGGGTCACAGATACGCAGTATTTT
NA,TRBJ2-1,TRBV6-5,NA,CASSPTVGTYNEQFF,TGTGCCAGCAGCCCGACCGTCGGGACTTACAATGAGCAGTTCTTC
NA,TRBJ2-4,TRBV7-2,NA,CASSLAGVLKNIQYF,TGTGCCAGCAGCTTAGCTGGGGTTCTCAAAAACATTCAGTACTTC
NA,TRBJ1-1,TRBV19,NA,CASSILRDIRTEAFF,TGTGCCAGTAGTATTTTGCGGGACATAAGGACTGAAGCTTTCTTT
TRBD2,TRBJ2-5,TRBV9,NA,CASSGGLAGQETQYF,TGTGCCAGCAGCGGAGGACTAGCGGGGCAAGAGACCCAGTACTTC
NA,TRBJ1-5,TRBV4-1,many,CASSQGQYSNQPQHF,TGCGCCAGCAGCCAAGGACAGTATAGCAATCAGCCCCAGCATTTT
NA,TRBJ2-4,TRBV7-9,many,CASREEANIQYF,TGTGCCAGCAGGGAGGAGGCTAACATTCAGTACTTC
NA,TRBJ2-5,TRBV7-2,NA,CASSSQVGETQYF,TGTGCCAGCAGCTCACAAGTGGGAGAGACCCAGTACTTC
NA,TRBJ2-3,TRBV12-3/TRBV12-4,NA,CASSPVGGFRADTQYF,TGTGCCAGCAGCCCGGTTGGGGGGTTTAGGGCAGATACGCAGTATTTT